The clone carrying this TCR beta chain was detected only once. What it binds is unknown. Primers for the PCR totalled 60 Vbeta and 13 Jbeta. Method: immunoSEQ multiplex PCR; TCRdb's copy keeps in-frame clones and lacks some. Here the sample spans 150,000 to 200,000 clones, 70% to 80% being singletons. The data originate from a study of cytomegalovirus exposure and HLA in healthy donors. General study results and limits: Testing in vitro showed a few CMV-associated chains specific for CMV antigens.

Healthy people donating bone marrow made up the donors. Unrecorded immune exposure was likely among donors, who were nominally healthy when sampled. Germline V gene data show CDR1 as SGHNT and CDR2 as YYREEE (reference sequence). This CDR3 has 18 amino acids. The V gene end was trimmed by 6 bases and the J gene end by 1 base; junction bases not matched to a gene: 11. The rearrangement links TRBV5-4 to TRBJ2-6, with 9 bases aligning to TRBD1. The sample was PBMCs. The receptor's source is a girl aged 10 to 17 in good health and CMV-seropositive. In DNA, the CDR3 is TGTGCCAGCACCCCCGGGGGACAGGGTGTATCTGGGGCCAACGTCCTGACTTTC. This translates into CASTPGGQGVSGANVLTF.